A selection of T cell receptor beta chains follows, all from one sample in a study of CD8 T cells in ankylosing spondylitis. TCRdb re-called the 5' RACE reads with MiXCR, one entry per CDR3 protein. The sample lists 350,000 to 550,000 distinct CDR3 sequences; roughly 26% were seen once. The specimen sequenced was blood, either unsorted or a sorted T cell fraction (not recorded which). Every receptor here comes from a male donor with ankylosing spondylitis. Both conserved end residues are part of each CDR3. A D gene is named only where the DNA matches it firmly. The listing skips clone size in some rows; elsewhere it reads once, few, many or a size class.

j_call: TRBJ2-1; d_call: .; clone_size: few; cdr3_length: 15; v_call: TRBV20-1; cdr3_aa: CSARRPMNSYDEQFF; cdr3_nt: TGCAGTGCTAGGCGTCCAATGAATTCCTATGATGAGCAGTTCTTC
j_call: TRBJ1-3; d_call: .; clone_size: few; cdr3_length: 14; v_call: TRBV5-1; cdr3_aa: CASSLESLPNTIYF; cdr3_nt: TGCGCCAGCAGCTTGGAATCCCTTCCAAACACCATATATTTT
j_call: TRBJ1-5; d_call: TRBD1; clone_size: few; cdr3_length: 17; v_call: TRBV7-9; cdr3_aa: CASSAPPAGGGNQPQHF; cdr3_nt: TGTGCCAGCAGCGCCCCCCCCGCAGGGGGAGGCAATCAGCCCCAGCATTTT
j_call: TRBJ1-3; d_call: .; clone_size: few; cdr3_length: 16; v_call: TRBV11-2; cdr3_aa: CASSLDWSGSGNTIYF; cdr3_nt: TGTGCCAGCAGCTTAGACTGGTCGGGCTCTGGAAACACCATATATTTT
j_call: TRBJ2-5; d_call: .; clone_size: .; cdr3_length: 13; v_call: TRBV24-1; cdr3_aa: CATSLQGRGTQYF; cdr3_nt: TGTGCCACCAGTCTTCAGGGGCGCGGGACCCAGTACTTC
j_call: TRBJ1-2; d_call: TRBD1; clone_size: many; cdr3_length: 17; v_call: TRBV11-2; cdr3_aa: CASSLDFGQGADYGYTF; cdr3_nt: TGTGCCAGCAGCTTGGATTTCGGACAGGGGGCAGACTATGGCTACACCTTC
j_call: TRBJ2-1; d_call: .; clone_size: many; cdr3_length: 18; v_call: TRBV20-1; cdr3_aa: CSAITPGLSGSSYNEQFF; cdr3_nt: TGCAGTGCGATTACACCGGGACTCTCAGGCAGCTCCTACAATGAGCAGTTCTTC
j_call: TRBJ2-1; d_call: .; clone_size: .; cdr3_length: 13; v_call: TRBV7-9; cdr3_aa: CASSLFSYNEQFF; cdr3_nt: TGTGCCAGCAGCTTATTCAGTTACAATGAGCAGTTCTTC
j_call: TRBJ2-7; d_call: .; clone_size: .; cdr3_length: 14; v_call: TRBV25-1; cdr3_aa: CASSRDPTTYEQYF; cdr3_nt: TGTGCCAGCAGTCGGGACCCTACTACCTACGAGCAGTACTTC
j_call: TRBJ2-1; d_call: .; clone_size: .; cdr3_length: 13; v_call: TRBV15; cdr3_aa: CATSRVQSAEQFF; cdr3_nt: TGTGCCACCAGCAGAGTCCAGAGCGCTGAGCAGTTCTTC
j_call: TRBJ1-5; d_call: .; clone_size: many; cdr3_length: 14; v_call: TRBV9; cdr3_aa: CASSDGYSNQPQHF; cdr3_nt: TGTGCCAGCAGCGACGGTTATAGCAATCAGCCCCAGCATTTT
j_call: TRBJ1-2; d_call: .; clone_size: .; cdr3_length: 15; v_call: TRBV18; cdr3_aa: CASSPGAGGNYGYTF; cdr3_nt: TGTGCCAGCTCACCAGGGGCAGGCGGGAACTATGGCTACACCTTC
j_call: TRBJ1-1; d_call: .; clone_size: .; cdr3_length: 14; v_call: TRBV12-3/TRBV12-4; cdr3_aa: CASRSDSRGTEAFF; cdr3_nt: TGTGCCAGCAGGTCGGACAGCCGTGGGACTGAAGCTTTCTTT
j_call: TRBJ1-5; d_call: TRBD1; clone_size: .; cdr3_length: 16; v_call: TRBV5-1; cdr3_aa: CASSPGTAELNQPQHF; cdr3_nt: TGCGCCAGCAGCCCCGGGACAGCGGAACTAAATCAGCCCCAGCATTTT
j_call: TRBJ2-1; d_call: TRBD2; clone_size: once; cdr3_length: 13; v_call: TRBV20-1; cdr3_aa: CSATSGSLNEQFF; cdr3_nt: TGCAGTGCGACTAGCGGGAGTTTAAATGAGCAGTTCTTC
j_call: TRBJ1-6; d_call: TRBD1; clone_size: few; cdr3_length: 15; v_call: TRBV12-3/TRBV12-4; cdr3_aa: CASRSTGRADSPLHF; cdr3_nt: TGTGCCAGCAGGTCGACAGGGCGAGCGGATTCACCCCTCCACTTT
j_call: TRBJ2-7; d_call: .; clone_size: few; cdr3_length: 13; v_call: TRBV5-1; cdr3_aa: CASAGLVSYEQYF; cdr3_nt: TGCGCCAGCGCGGGGCTAGTCTCCTACGAGCAGTACTTC
j_call: TRBJ2-4; d_call: .; clone_size: few; cdr3_length: 17; v_call: TRBV11-2; cdr3_aa: CASSSELRPVAKNIQYF; cdr3_nt: TGTGCCAGCAGCTCCGAACTGCGGCCGGTAGCCAAAAACATTCAGTACTTC
j_call: TRBJ2-6; d_call: TRBD1; clone_size: few; cdr3_length: 17; v_call: TRBV5-1; cdr3_aa: CASSFRQGTSGANVLTF; cdr3_nt: TGCGCCAGCAGCTTTAGACAGGGGACTTCTGGGGCCAACGTCCTGACTTTC
j_call: TRBJ2-7; d_call: TRBD1; clone_size: few; cdr3_length: 14; v_call: TRBV5-1; cdr3_aa: CASSSQTGSYEQYF; cdr3_nt: TGCGCCAGCAGCTCCCAGACAGGGTCCTACGAGCAGTACTTC
j_call: TRBJ2-2; d_call: .; clone_size: .; cdr3_length: 16; v_call: TRBV5-6; cdr3_aa: CASSSDLGSNTGELFF; cdr3_nt: TGTGCCAGCAGCTCGGATCTGGGATCGAACACCGGGGAGCTGTTTTTT
j_call: TRBJ2-5; d_call: .; clone_size: few; cdr3_length: 13; v_call: TRBV20-1; cdr3_aa: CSAERTEQETQYF; cdr3_nt: TGCAGTGCCGAGCGGACAGAACAAGAGACCCAGTACTTC
j_call: TRBJ2-1; d_call: .; clone_size: few; cdr3_length: 18; v_call: TRBV24-1; cdr3_aa: CATSDPSAAHTSYNEQFF; cdr3_nt: TGTGCCACCAGTGACCCATCGGCAGCCCACACCTCCTACAATGAGCAGTTCTTC
j_call: TRBJ2-5; d_call: TRBD1; clone_size: .; cdr3_length: 15; v_call: TRBV5-1; cdr3_aa: CASSYPDRDQETQYF; cdr3_nt: TGCGCCAGCAGCTATCCGGACAGGGATCAAGAGACCCAGTACTTC
j_call: TRBJ1-2; d_call: .; clone_size: few; cdr3_length: 13; v_call: TRBV12-3/TRBV12-4; cdr3_aa: CASSMTVNYGYTF; cdr3_nt: TGTGCCAGCAGTATGACCGTGAACTATGGCTACACCTTC
j_call: TRBJ2-5; d_call: .; clone_size: many; cdr3_length: 11; v_call: TRBV20-1; cdr3_aa: CSVSGQETQYF; cdr3_nt: TGCAGTGTATCCGGCCAAGAGACCCAGTACTTC
j_call: TRBJ2-2; d_call: TRBD1; clone_size: .; cdr3_length: 15; v_call: TRBV6-2/TRBV6-3; cdr3_aa: CASSRNRGNTGELFF; cdr3_nt: TGTGCCAGCAGTCGGAACAGGGGGAACACCGGGGAGCTGTTTTTT
j_call: TRBJ1-5; d_call: .; clone_size: .; cdr3_length: 14; v_call: TRBV20-1; cdr3_aa: CSAPGLGSNQPQHF; cdr3_nt: TGCAGTGCCCCCGGGCTGGGGAGCAATCAGCCCCAGCATTTT
j_call: TRBJ2-3; d_call: .; clone_size: .; cdr3_length: 12; v_call: TRBV20-1; cdr3_aa: CSAVDSTDTQYF; cdr3_nt: TGCAGTGCTGTTGACTCCACAGATACGCAGTATTTT
j_call: TRBJ2-1; d_call: TRBD2; clone_size: .; cdr3_length: 15; v_call: TRBV7-2; cdr3_aa: CASSYTSGNNNEQFF; cdr3_nt: TGTGCCAGCAGCTATACTAGCGGGAATAACAATGAGCAGTTCTTC
j_call: TRBJ1-2; d_call: TRBD1; clone_size: .; cdr3_length: 17; v_call: TRBV7-2; cdr3_aa: CASSLKGQGAPHYGYTF; cdr3_nt: TGTGCCAGCAGCTTAAAGGGTCAGGGGGCTCCTCACTATGGCTACACCTTC
j_call: TRBJ1-1; d_call: .; clone_size: .; cdr3_length: 13; v_call: TRBV6-1; cdr3_aa: CASSERGEVEAFF; cdr3_nt: TGTGCCAGCAGTGAAAGGGGGGAGGTTGAAGCTTTCTTT
j_call: TRBJ2-5; d_call: .; clone_size: .; cdr3_length: 15; v_call: TRBV7-2; cdr3_aa: CASSLGDTLRETQYF; cdr3_nt: TGTGCCAGCAGCTTAGGTGACACCTTGAGGGAGACCCAGTACTTC
j_call: TRBJ2-3; d_call: TRBD2; clone_size: .; cdr3_length: 14; v_call: TRBV11-2; cdr3_aa: CASSSGLITDTQYF; cdr3_nt: TGTGCCAGCAGCTCGGGACTAATTACAGATACGCAGTATTTT
j_call: TRBJ1-5; d_call: TRBD1; clone_size: .; cdr3_length: 13; v_call: TRBV30; cdr3_aa: CAWSPSDRGAQHF; cdr3_nt: TGTGCCTGGAGTCCGTCGGACAGGGGGGCCCAGCATTTT
j_call: TRBJ2-2; d_call: .; clone_size: few; cdr3_length: 17; v_call: TRBV20-1; cdr3_aa: CSASGWGRDIHTGELFF; cdr3_nt: TGCAGTGCTAGTGGATGGGGCCGGGACATACACACCGGGGAGCTGTTTTTT
j_call: TRBJ2-5; d_call: .; clone_size: .; cdr3_length: 12; v_call: TRBV20-1; cdr3_aa: CSSTGVEETQYF; cdr3_nt: TGCAGTTCCACGGGAGTGGAAGAGACCCAGTACTTC
j_call: TRBJ2-1; d_call: TRBD2; clone_size: many; cdr3_length: 16; v_call: TRBV5-1; cdr3_aa: CASSPTPLAGGNEQFF; cdr3_nt: TGCGCCAGCAGCCCCACCCCACTAGCGGGGGGGAATGAGCAGTTCTTC
j_call: TRBJ2-3; d_call: TRBD1; clone_size: .; cdr3_length: 15; v_call: TRBV7-2; cdr3_aa: CASSSGTGHGDTQYF; cdr3_nt: TGTGCCAGCAGCTCCGGGACAGGGCATGGGGATACGCAGTATTTT
j_call: TRBJ2-1; d_call: .; clone_size: few; cdr3_length: 16; v_call: TRBV11-2; cdr3_aa: CASRKGGGQVYNEQFF; cdr3_nt: TGTGCCAGCCGAAAGGGGGGAGGACAGGTGTACAATGAGCAGTTCTTC
j_call: TRBJ2-1; d_call: TRBD2; clone_size: .; cdr3_length: 16; v_call: TRBV4-2; cdr3_aa: CASSQGGRGAYNEQFF; cdr3_nt: TGTGCCAGCAGCCAAGGGGGGCGGGGGGCCTACAATGAGCAGTTCTTC
j_call: TRBJ2-5; d_call: .; clone_size: .; cdr3_length: 15; v_call: TRBV29-1; cdr3_aa: CSVEGGLPIQETQYF; cdr3_nt: TGCAGCGTCGAGGGAGGACTACCGATCCAAGAGACCCAGTACTTC
j_call: TRBJ2-5; d_call: .; clone_size: .; cdr3_length: 14; v_call: TRBV24-1; cdr3_aa: CATSGKGGGETQYF; cdr3_nt: TGTGCCACCAGTGGGAAGGGAGGGGGGGAGACCCAGTACTTC
j_call: TRBJ1-1; d_call: .; clone_size: few; cdr3_length: 13; v_call: TRBV20-1; cdr3_aa: CSARDVKGTEAFF; cdr3_nt: TGCAGTGCTAGAGATGTGAAGGGAACTGAAGCTTTCTTT
j_call: TRBJ2-5; d_call: .; clone_size: .; cdr3_length: 14; v_call: TRBV29-1; cdr3_aa: CSVGRGRGEETQYF; cdr3_nt: TGCAGCGTGGGGAGGGGGCGCGGAGAAGAGACCCAGTACTTC
j_call: TRBJ1-5; d_call: TRBD1; clone_size: .; cdr3_length: 14; v_call: TRBV20-1; cdr3_aa: CSARDRRGQQPQHF; cdr3_nt: TGCAGTGCTAGAGATCGTAGGGGGCAGCAGCCCCAGCATTTT
j_call: TRBJ2-5; d_call: TRBD2; clone_size: .; cdr3_length: 13; v_call: TRBV20-1; cdr3_aa: CSAEREIEETQYF; cdr3_nt: TGCAGTGCTGAGCGGGAGATAGAAGAGACCCAGTACTTC
j_call: TRBJ2-5; d_call: TRBD2; clone_size: .; cdr3_length: 17; v_call: TRBV4-1; cdr3_aa: CASSPIRTSGSQETQYF; cdr3_nt: TGCGCCAGCAGCCCAATACGGACTAGCGGGAGCCAAGAGACCCAGTACTTC
j_call: TRBJ2-6; d_call: .; clone_size: .; cdr3_length: 17; v_call: TRBV7-2; cdr3_aa: CASSLANPRSGANVLTF; cdr3_nt: TGTGCCAGCAGCTTAGCGAACCCGCGATCTGGGGCCAACGTCCTGACTTTC
j_call: TRBJ2-2; d_call: TRBD2; clone_size: few; cdr3_length: 17; v_call: TRBV11-2; cdr3_aa: CASSSAISGSSTGELFF; cdr3_nt: TGTGCCAGCAGCTCTGCCATTAGCGGGAGCTCCACCGGGGAGCTGTTTTTT
j_call: TRBJ2-1; d_call: TRBD2; clone_size: few; cdr3_length: 14; v_call: TRBV24-1; cdr3_aa: CATKSSGKNNEQFF; cdr3_nt: TGTGCCACCAAAAGTAGCGGGAAGAACAATGAGCAGTTCTTC
j_call: TRBJ2-3; d_call: TRBD2; clone_size: .; cdr3_length: 15; v_call: TRBV20-1; cdr3_aa: CSARAPGLGTDTQYF; cdr3_nt: TGCAGTGCTAGAGCACCGGGACTAGGAACAGATACGCAGTATTTT
j_call: TRBJ2-5; d_call: TRBD2; clone_size: many; cdr3_length: 15; v_call: TRBV5-1; cdr3_aa: CASSIAGAGQETQYF; cdr3_nt: TGCGCCAGCAGCATAGCGGGAGCGGGACAAGAGACCCAGTACTTC
j_call: TRBJ2-2; d_call: .; clone_size: .; cdr3_length: 15; v_call: TRBV5-1; cdr3_aa: CASSLDQGFPGELFF; cdr3_nt: TGCGCCAGCAGCTTGGATCAGGGTTTCCCCGGGGAGCTGTTTTTT
j_call: TRBJ2-5; d_call: .; clone_size: .; cdr3_length: 13; v_call: TRBV5-1; cdr3_aa: CASSLTSQETQYF; cdr3_nt: TGCGCCAGCAGCTTGACTAGCCAAGAGACCCAGTACTTC
j_call: TRBJ1-4; d_call: TRBD1; clone_size: few; cdr3_length: 13; v_call: TRBV29-1; cdr3_aa: CSVGDSPDGKLFF; cdr3_nt: TGCAGCGTTGGGGACAGCCCAGATGGAAAACTGTTTTTT
j_call: TRBJ2-3; d_call: .; clone_size: .; cdr3_length: 15; v_call: TRBV12-3/TRBV12-4; cdr3_aa: CASRASALGADTQYF; cdr3_nt: TGTGCCAGCAGAGCTAGCGCTCTAGGCGCAGATACGCAGTATTTT
j_call: TRBJ1-6; d_call: .; clone_size: .; cdr3_length: 11; v_call: TRBV7-2; cdr3_aa: CASSLGRPLHF; cdr3_nt: TGTGCCAGCAGCTTGGGGAGACCCCTCCACTTT
j_call: TRBJ2-1; d_call: TRBD2; clone_size: few; cdr3_length: 17; v_call: TRBV5-1; cdr3_aa: CASSSSWVGGTYNEQFF; cdr3_nt: TGCGCCAGCAGCTCCTCGTGGGTGGGAGGGACCTACAATGAGCAGTTCTTC
j_call: TRBJ2-3; d_call: .; clone_size: few; cdr3_length: 14; v_call: TRBV5-1; cdr3_aa: CASSSGQGRDTQYF; cdr3_nt: TGCGCCAGCAGCAGTGGCCAGGGTAGAGATACGCAGTATTTT